Described below is a single T cell receptor beta chain sequence and its context. Its antigen is not identified. The CDR3 has 15 residues. Germline loops: CDR1 MGHDK, CDR2 SYGVNS. Trimming cost V 7 bases and J 5 bases, with 20 bases left between them. This sample stems from a study of cytomegalovirus exposure and HLA in healthy donors. Study-wide findings and caveats: Generally TCR sequences proved uncommon, though certain public TCRs appeared in numerous donors. Presence/absence analyses assumed roughly uniform sequencing depth across donors.

Amplification used 60 Vbeta primers and 13 Jbeta primers. In the original processing: A later analysis counted 70 million to 85 million unique TCR beta chains, around 11 million shared. Data came from immunoSEQ multiplex PCR; TCRdb stores just in-frame clones and leaves some out. That table supplies the V and J calls and clone size; D and trimming were determined from the DNA. This sample has around 92,000 clones, with roughly 74% found just once. This sequence joins TRBV25-1 and TRBJ1-1; weak D call: TRBD1 (5 bases). The TCR sequence derives from a female donor in good health and CMV-seropositive. Specimen: PBMCs. CDR3 in DNA: TGTGCCAGCACCCCACTCGCCGGGGGTAATACTGAAGCTTTCTTT. This translates into CASTPLAGGNTEAFF. The complete variable domain, with remaining parts taken from reference TRBV25-1 and TRBJ1-1, reads EADIYQTPRYLVIGTGKKITLECSQTMGHDKMYWYQQDPGMELHLIHYSYGVNSTEKGDLSSESTVSRIRTEHFPLTLESARPSHTSQYLCASTPLAGGNTEAFFGQGTRLTVV.